This is a list of T cell receptor beta chains from one sample in a study of blood T cell repertoires in COVID-19. TCRdb keeps only in-frame clones here, not all; method: immunoSEQ multiplex PCR. The data contain over 95,000 clones, 84% of them seen just once; the ten biggest clones take up less than 2%. What was sequenced was peripheral blood. These receptors were taken from a man aged 70-80 years with active or convalescent COVID-19. Each CDR3 is given with its conserved first and last residue. D genes are given only for firm matches. Expanded clones are given a class, and other clones once, few, many or no size at all.

length: 14; D: -; V: TRBV6-5; J: TRBJ1-5; size: few; DNA: TGTGCCAGCAGTTACTCGGGGAGCTCTCAGCCCCAGCATTTT; CDR3: CASSYSGSSQPQHF
length: 16; D: TRBD1; V: TRBV9; J: TRBJ1-1; size: -; DNA: TGTGCCAGCAGCGTCCACAGGGGGCAGAGGGGCACTGAAGCTTTCTTT; CDR3: CASSVHRGQRGTEAFF
length: 14; D: -; V: TRBV28; J: TRBJ1-6; size: -; DNA: TGTGCCAGCAGTATATTGGGGGGGTCATTCCCCCTCCACTTT; CDR3: CASSILGGSFPLHF
length: 13; D: TRBD1; V: TRBV19; J: TRBJ1-2; size: few; DNA: TGTGCCAGTACGAGGGGACAGGGGAATGGCTACACCTTC; CDR3: CASTRGQGNGYTF
length: 13; D: -; V: TRBV18; J: TRBJ2-2; size: -; DNA: TGTGCCAGCTCATCCCTGAGCACCGGGGAGCTGTTTTTT; CDR3: CASSSLSTGELFF
length: 15; D: TRBD2; V: TRBV5-1; J: TRBJ2-1; size: -; DNA: TGCGCCAGCAGCCTGGGACTAGCAGTATACAATGAGCAGTTCTTC; CDR3: CASSLGLAVYNEQFF
length: 13; D: -; V: TRBV29-1; J: TRBJ1-3; size: -; DNA: TGCAGCGTTGAAGATCCAGGGGGAAACACCATATATTTT; CDR3: CSVEDPGGNTIYF
length: 12; D: -; V: TRBV30; J: TRBJ1-5; size: few; DNA: TGTGCCTGGAGCGCAGGGTTTCAGCCCCAGCATTTT; CDR3: CAWSAGFQPQHF
length: 16; D: TRBD2; V: TRBV5-1; J: TRBJ2-3; size: -; DNA: TGCGCCAGCAGCTGGACCACTAGCGGGGGGGCAGATACGCAGTATTTT; CDR3: CASSWTTSGGADTQYF
length: 15; D: TRBD2; V: TRBV4-1; J: TRBJ2-1; size: -; DNA: TGCGCCAGCAGCCGCACTAGCGGGGGGGCCTATGAGCAGTTCTTC; CDR3: CASSRTSGGAYEQFF
length: 15; D: TRBD2; V: TRBV14; J: TRBJ2-4; size: -; DNA: TGTGCCAGCAGCGAACTAGCGGGGGGAACAAACATTCAGTACTTC; CDR3: CASSELAGGTNIQYF